Listed below are T cell receptor beta chains from one sample, sequenced in a study of shared clonotypes between healthy human individuals. The data were produced by immunoSEQ multiplex PCR, yet TCRdb's version contains in-frame clones alone and is incomplete. Found here are approximately 2,000,000 clones, 85% to 95% of them singletons; the top ten hold around 1.7%. Sequenced material: naive CD8+ T cells from PBMCs. The origin of the receptors is a man between 18 and 29 years old in good health. Some clones in this sample may be carry-over from other donors' samples. CDR3s include the opening cysteine and the closing phenylalanine or tryptophan. Fields, in order: clone size, J gene, D gene, V gene, CDR3 protein, CDR3 DNA. The D gene is left open where the match is weak. Not every row has a clone size; where given, it reads once, few, many or a size class.

size: -
J: TRBJ2-7
D: TRBD2
V: TRBV29-1
CDR3: CSVSILAGGSYEQYF
DNA: TGCAGCGTTTCTATACTAGCGGGAGGTTCCTACGAGCAGTACTTC

size: -
J: TRBJ2-7
D: TRBD1
V: TRBV11-3
CDR3: CASSARSGQGRYEQYF
DNA: TGTGCCAGCAGCGCCCGGTCGGGACAGGGGCGATACGAGCAGTACTTC

size: -
J: TRBJ2-7
D: TRBD2
V: TRBV9
CDR3: CASSVGLAGYEQYF
DNA: TGTGCCAGCAGCGTAGGCTTAGCGGGTTACGAGCAGTACTTC

size: -
J: TRBJ2-1
D: TRBD2
V: TRBV27
CDR3: CASSLQREGYNEQFF
DNA: TGTGCCAGCAGTTTACAGCGGGAGGGTTACAATGAGCAGTTCTTC

size: -
J: TRBJ2-5
D: -
V: TRBV7-6
CDR3: CASSSAGRETQYF
DNA: TGTGCCAGCAGCTCTGCGGGTAGAGAGACCCAGTACTTC

size: -
J: TRBJ1-1
D: TRBD1
V: TRBV5-1
CDR3: CASSLADRGLDEAFF
DNA: TGCGCCAGCAGCTTAGCGGACAGGGGATTAGATGAAGCTTTCTTT

size: -
J: TRBJ1-1
D: -
V: TRBV13
CDR3: CASSLGQTEVNTEAFF
DNA: TGTGCCAGCAGCTTAGGCCAGACAGAAGTGAACACTGAAGCTTTCTTT

size: -
J: TRBJ2-1
D: -
V: TRBV29-1
CDR3: CSVVENRVRVGNEQFF
DNA: TGCAGCGTTGTCGAAAACAGGGTACGGGTTGGGAATGAGCAGTTCTTC

size: -
J: TRBJ1-1
D: -
V: TRBV27
CDR3: CASRRPGAGTEAFF
DNA: TGTGCCAGCAGGAGACCAGGGGCGGGCACTGAAGCTTTCTTT

size: -
J: TRBJ2-5
D: TRBD1
V: TRBV7-2
CDR3: CASSAPTGNQQAPTKTQYF
DNA: TGTGCCAGCAGTGCACCGACAGGGAACCAACAGGCTCCAACGAAGACCCAGTACTTC

size: -
J: TRBJ2-1
D: -
V: TRBV19
CDR3: CATSPGLMYNEQFF
DNA: TGTGCCACCTCTCCGGGGCTCATGTACAATGAGCAGTTCTTC

size: -
J: TRBJ1-3
D: -
V: TRBV6-6
CDR3: CASSYLENSGNTIYF
DNA: TGTGCCAGCAGTTACTTGGAGAATTCTGGAAACACCATATATTTT

size: -
J: TRBJ2-5
D: -
V: TRBV28
CDR3: CASSLMQEQETQYF
DNA: TGTGCCAGCAGTTTAATGCAGGAGCAAGAGACCCAGTACTTC

size: -
J: TRBJ2-7
D: -
V: TRBV5-6
CDR3: CASSLEGAYEQYF
DNA: TGTGCCAGCAGCTTGGAAGGAGCCTACGAGCAGTACTTC

size: -
J: TRBJ2-3
D: -
V: TRBV27
CDR3: CASSLIARARTDTQYF
DNA: TGTGCCAGCAGTTTAATAGCGCGGGCTAGGACAGATACGCAGTATTTT

size: -
J: TRBJ1-5
D: TRBD1
V: TRBV4-1
CDR3: CASSLDRVSNQPQHF
DNA: TGCGCCAGCAGCCTAGACAGGGTTAGCAATCAGCCCCAGCATTTT

size: -
J: TRBJ2-7
D: TRBD1
V: TRBV27
CDR3: CASRLPGTGSREQYF
DNA: TGTGCCAGCAGACTACCCGGGACAGGGAGCCGCGAGCAGTACTTC

size: once
J: TRBJ2-1
D: -
V: TRBV18
CDR3: CASSPRGGEAFF
DNA: TGTGCCAGCTCACCACGGGGCGGGGAGGCGTTCTTC

size: -
J: TRBJ2-1
D: -
V: TRBV19
CDR3: CASSSGWEQFF
DNA: TGTGCCAGTAGCTCGGGCTGGGAGCAGTTCTTC

size: -
J: TRBJ2-7
D: TRBD1
V: TRBV6-1
CDR3: CASTSWDRGDYEQYF
DNA: TGTGCCAGCACCTCTTGGGACAGGGGGGACTACGAGCAGTACTTC

size: -
J: TRBJ2-1
D: -
V: TRBV5-4
CDR3: CASSPSWGLSSYNEQFF
DNA: TGTGCCAGCAGCCCCTCTTGGGGTTTAAGCTCCTACAATGAGCAGTTCTTC

size: -
J: TRBJ2-3
D: TRBD1
V: TRBV14
CDR3: CASSLRTGIGDTQYF
DNA: TGTGCCAGCAGCTTGAGGACAGGCATTGGGGATACGCAGTATTTT

size: -
J: TRBJ2-5
D: -
V: TRBV28
CDR3: CASSSPYGQETQYF
DNA: TGTGCCAGCAGTTCTCCCTATGGACAAGAGACCCAGTACTTC

size: -
J: TRBJ2-5
D: -
V: TRBV11-2
CDR3: CASSHSPGSGETQYF
DNA: TGTGCCAGCAGTCACAGCCCAGGGTCCGGGGAGACCCAGTACTTC

size: -
J: TRBJ2-1
D: TRBD1
V: TRBV4-3
CDR3: CASSPRTGGWNEQFF
DNA: TGCGCCAGCAGCCCTCGGACAGGGGGTTGGAATGAGCAGTTCTTC

size: -
J: TRBJ2-5
D: TRBD2
V: TRBV9
CDR3: CASSPRGGGEREIWETQYF
DNA: TGTGCCAGCAGCCCCCGGGGTGGTGGGGAGCGGGAGATATGGGAGACCCAGTACTTC

size: -
J: TRBJ1-4
D: -
V: TRBV27
CDR3: CASSFAPRANEKLFF
DNA: TGTGCCAGCAGTTTCGCCCCCCGGGCTAATGAAAAACTGTTTTTT

size: -
J: TRBJ2-7
D: -
V: TRBV28
CDR3: CASSLYQGFEQYF
DNA: TGTGCCAGCAGCTTATACCAGGGTTTCGAGCAGTACTTC

size: -
J: TRBJ2-1
D: -
V: TRBV7-3
CDR3: CASSLTVGVAAEQFF
DNA: TGTGCCAGCAGCTTAACTGTGGGAGTAGCGGCTGAGCAGTTCTTC

size: -
J: TRBJ2-6
D: -
V: TRBV27
CDR3: CASSLTDRNGANVLTF
DNA: TGTGCCAGCAGTTTAACCGACAGGAACGGGGCCAACGTCCTGACTTTC

size: -
J: TRBJ2-1
D: TRBD2
V: TRBV6-1
CDR3: CASSEWGGDSFNEQFF
DNA: TGTGCCAGCAGTGAATGGGGGGGGGATTCCTTCAATGAGCAGTTCTTC

size: -
J: TRBJ1-3
D: -
V: TRBV4-1
CDR3: CASSQGRNSGNTIYF
DNA: TGCGCCAGCAGCCAAGGGCGAAATTCTGGAAACACCATATATTTT

size: -
J: TRBJ2-7
D: -
V: TRBV7-9
CDR3: CASSLESEQYF
DNA: TGTGCCAGCAGCTTAGAGAGCGAGCAGTACTTC

size: -
J: TRBJ2-3
D: -
V: TRBV12-2
CDR3: CASRLEKGHITDTQYF
DNA: TGTGCAAGTCGCTTGGAAAAGGGACACATCACAGATACGCAGTATTTT

size: -
J: TRBJ2-5
D: -
V: TRBV28
CDR3: CASSDGGETQYF
DNA: TGTGCCAGCAGCGACGGGGGAGAGACCCAGTACTTC

size: -
J: TRBJ1-1
D: -
V: TRBV15
CDR3: CATSLARTVEAFF
DNA: TGTGCCACCAGCTTGGCCCGCACAGTTGAAGCTTTCTTT

size: -
J: TRBJ2-5
D: TRBD2
V: TRBV14
CDR3: CASSNQREGEETQYF
DNA: TGTGCCAGCAGCAACCAGCGGGAGGGAGAAGAGACCCAGTACTTC